Following are 30 T cell receptor beta chains from one sample sequenced in a study of T cell responses to AZD1222 COVID-19 vaccine. Generated by immunoSEQ multiplex PCR, the TCRdb table keeps only in-frame clones and is missing some. Of 120,000 to 150,000 clones in the sample, less than 95% were seen once. The sample was peripheral blood, taken 28 days after the second dose of the MenACWY control vaccine. The receptors were gathered from an adult who received the MenACWY meningococcal vaccine as a control.

This chain links TRBV5-6 with TRBJ1-1; the D gene is possibly TRBD1 (5 bases). CDR1 is SGHDT, CDR2 YYEEEE, per germline. Trimming stripped 2 bases from V and 2 bases from J, with 7 bases between. The CDR3 spans 13 residues. This CDR3 reads CASSFQGNTEAFF. For the CDR3, the DNA is TGTGCCAGCAGCTTTCAGGGAAACACTGAAGCTTTCTTT.

The chain combines TRBV6-5 with TRBJ1-1; unclear D gene. Germline CDR1 MNHEY, CDR2 SVGAGI. The CDR3 length is 13 residues. V was clipped by 2 bases and J by 4 bases, with 8 bases between them. The CDR3 reads CASSYQIFTEAFF. CDR3 nucleotides: TGTGCCAGCAGTTACCAAATCTTCACTGAAGCTTTCTTT.

In its sample, this clone was seen once. V is TRBV19 and J is TRBJ2-1, with 9 bases lining up with TRBD2. The CDR3 loop spans 19 amino acids. Trimming cost V 3 bases and J 7 bases; bases outside gene matches: 19. CDR1 and CDR2 (germline): LNHDA, SQIVND (reference sequence). Here the CDR3 DNA reads TGTGCCAGTAGTATTGGTGCCCCCCGAGGCGGGGGGGCCGTTAATGAGCAGTTCTTC. Translated, it gives CASSIGAPRGGGAVNEQFF.

This chain connects TRBV7-3 to TRBJ2-7, with 11 positions matching TRBD1. The V gene's germline CDR1 is SGHTA and CDR2 FQGTGA. The V and J ends lost 6 bases and 7 bases, in that order; junction bases with no gene match: 11. The CDR3 loop spans 15 amino acids. CDR3 amino acids: CASSSGTGGFGEQYF. CDR3 in DNA: TGTGCCAGCAGTTCCGGGACAGGGGGTTTCGGTGAGCAGTACTTC.

The chain recombines TRBV28 with TRBJ2-1; D assignment may be TRBD1 or TRBD2 (5 bases each). The CDR3 is 12 residues long. Trimming cost V 6 bases and J 8 bases, with 11 bases left between them. The germline CDR1 and CDR2 sequences are MDHEN and SYDVKM. The chain's CDR3 is CASSSGPYEQFF. As DNA, the CDR3 is TGTGCCAGCAGCTCGGGGCCGTATGAGCAGTTCTTC.

In nucleotides, the CDR3 is TGTGCCAGCTCACCACCCTCCGGGGACAGGGCCTACGAGCAGTACTTC. Translated: CASSPPSGDRAYEQYF. This chain connects TRBV18 to TRBJ2-7; 9 bases are a match to TRBD1. The CDR3 spans 16 residues. With 0 bases clipped from V and 2 bases from J, the junction kept 5 bases outside the gene matches. Germline V gene data show CDR1 as KGHSH and CDR2 as LQKENI.

The J gene is TRBJ1-5, the V gene TRBV6-2 or TRBV6-3, with D tentatively TRBD1 (6 bases). Trimming stripped 2 bases from V and 6 bases from J, with 14 bases between. This CDR3 comprises 15 residues. Germline V CDR1 and CDR2: MNHEY, SVGEGT. The CDR3 DNA reads TGTGCCAGCAGTTACATGCGGGGGCACGGTCAGCCCCAGCATTTT. This encodes CASSYMRGHGQPQHF.

The gene calls are TRBV7-8 and TRBJ2-7; D remains unclear. Germline assignment: CDR1 SGHVS and CDR2 FQNEAQ. The CDR3 contains 14 residues. Between the trimmed V and J ends, which lost 3 bases and 7 bases, there was a span of 16 bases. CDR3 bases: TGTGCCAGCAGCTTTCCGGGCCAGGCGAGGGAGCAGTACTTC. Translating gives CASSFPGQAREQYF.

This chain connects TRBV18 to TRBJ1-2; D remains unclear. The V gene lost 4 bases and the J gene lost 1 base, with 13 bases spanning the gap. The CDR3 sequence is 15 residues long. Looked up from germline, CDR1 is KGHSH and CDR2 is LQKENI. The CDR3 DNA reads TGTGCCAGCTCACTCGACATCCAAAATAACTATGGCTACACCTTC. Translation gives CASSLDIQNNYGYTF.

The J gene is TRBJ1-4, the V gene TRBV7-9; weak D call: TRBD1 (5 bases). V lost 4 bases and J lost 3, with 12 bases in between. The CDR3 contains 15 residues. CDR1 is SEHNR and CDR2 is FQNEAQ in the germline V gene (reference sequence). CDR3 loop: CASSSKGRSNEKLFF. The CDR3 DNA reads TGTGCCAGCAGCTCCAAGGGGCGTTCTAATGAAAAACTGTTTTTT.

The rearrangement joins TRBV3-1 (or the pseudogene TRBV3-2) to TRBJ1-2; D unclear. The CDR3 sequence is 14 residues long. The V gene lost 1 base and the J gene lost 8 bases, with 14 bases spanning the gap. Germline V gene data show CDR1 as LGHDT and CDR2 as YNNKEL (reference sequence). The CDR3 sequence is CASSQGSSSHGYTF. The CDR3, as DNA: TGTGCCAGCAGCCAAGGTTCGTCAAGTCACGGCTACACCTTC.

The chain uses TRBV5-1 and TRBJ2-1; 12 positions agree with TRBD1. Germline V CDR1 and CDR2: SGHRS, YFSETQ. V lost 7 bases and J lost 10; bases outside the gene matches: 15. The CDR3 runs 16 residues. The CDR3 region is CASSTIPGQGAEEQFF. DNA of the CDR3: TGCGCCAGCTCCACGATCCCGGGACAGGGGGCAGAGGAGCAGTTCTTC.

The chain has TRBV7-6 and TRBJ2-5, with unresolved D. Germline V lookup: CDR1 SGHVS, CDR2 FNYEAQ. This CDR3 comprises 15 residues. V lost 1 base, J lost 7 bases, and 16 bases lay in between. CDR3 region: CASSLGPVDIGTQYF. CDR3 nucleotides: TGTGCCAGCAGCTTAGGCCCCGTCGACATTGGGACCCAGTACTTC. Combining the CDR3 with reference TRBV7-6 and TRBJ2-5 gives the whole variable domain GAGVSQSPRYKVTKRGQDVALRCDPISGHVSLYWYRQALGQGPEFLTYFNYEAQQDKSGLPNDRFSAERPEGSISTLTIQRTEQRDSAMYRCASSLGPVDIGTQYFGPGTRLLVL.

The V call is TRBV5-1, the J call TRBJ2-3, with D tentatively TRBD2 (5 bases). Germline V gene sequence: CDR1 SGHRS, CDR2 YFSETQ. The CDR3 consists of 14 residues. The V end lost 2 bases, the J end lost 2 bases, and 9 bases lay between the germline ends. The CDR3 region is CASSLAEPTDTQYF. The DNA of the CDR3 is TGCGCCAGCAGCTTAGCGGAGCCCACAGATACGCAGTATTTT.

This sequence joins TRBV3-1 (or the pseudogene TRBV3-2) and TRBJ1-6; possibly TRBD1 for D (6 bases). This CDR3 region has 14 residues. Germline V gene data show CDR1 as LGHDT and CDR2 as YNNKEL (reference sequence). Trimming shortened V by 8 bases and J by 0 bases, and 8 bases separated the two germline ends. The CDR3 loop is CASQQGSYNSPLHF. DNA for the CDR3: TGTGCCAGCCAACAGGGCTCCTATAATTCACCCCTCCACTTT.

This clone has only one observation. The chain joins TRBV4-3 to TRBJ2-1; D ambiguous. Per the germline V gene, CDR1 is LGHNA and CDR2 is YSLEER. Deletions cut 0 bases from V and 0 bases from J, with 18 bases between. The CDR3 covers 19 residues. The CDR3 DNA follows: TGCGCCAGCAGCCAAGATCCGGCAGGCACACACAGCTCCTACAATGAGCAGTTCTTC. This encodes CASSQDPAGTHSSYNEQFF.

The chain has TRBV28 and TRBJ2-7; D is uncertain. Germline loops: CDR1 MDHEN, CDR2 SYDVKM. V lost 2 bases and J 0 bases, leaving 11 bases between the germline ends. This CDR3 spans 15 amino acids. DNA of the CDR3: TGTGCCAGCAGTTTAGACTGGGCAAGCTCCTACGAGCAGTACTTC. Protein: CASSLDWASSYEQYF.

This clone came up once. V is TRBV6-6 and J is TRBJ2-7; 8 bases match TRBD2. The germline gives CDR1 MNHNY, CDR2 SVGAGI (reference sequence). The CDR3 contains 15 residues. V was clipped by 8 bases and J by 3 bases; unmatched bases: 12. CDR3 in amino acids: CASPPGRLAGYEQYF. CDR3 sequence (DNA): TGTGCCAGCCCCCCCGGGCGCCTAGCGGGCTACGAGCAGTACTTC.

This chain uses TRBV10-3 with TRBJ1-4; D might be TRBD1 (5 bases). The CDR3 has 14 residues. CDR1 is ENHRY and CDR2 is SYGVKD in the germline V gene. V gave up 5 bases and J gave up 4 bases, with 11 bases separating them. CDR3 region: CAISQGLGNEKLFF. CDR3 DNA: TGTGCCATCAGTCAGGGTTTGGGTAATGAAAAACTGTTTTTT.

The chain uses TRBV27 and TRBJ2-7; no definite D call. Germline-derived CDR1 and CDR2 are MNHEY and SMNVEV (reference sequence). The CDR3 extends over 14 amino acids. V was cut by 0 bases and J by 7 bases, with 13 bases left in between. The CDR3 nucleotides are TGTGCCAGCAGTTTATCGCGTCAGTCTTTTGAGCAGTACTTC. The encoded protein is CASSLSRQSFEQYF.

This clone showed up just once. J is TRBJ2-2 and V is TRBV19; 8 nucleotides match TRBD2. The CDR3 extends over 16 amino acids. Germline loops: CDR1 LNHDA, CDR2 SQIVND (reference sequence). Unmatched junction bases numbered 3, after V lost 1 base and J lost 2 bases. CDR3 in amino acids: CASSIGSGGNTGELFF. CDR3 sequence (DNA): TGTGCCAGTAGTATAGGGAGCGGGGGTAACACCGGGGAGCTGTTTTTT.

This clone was observed once. This chain joins TRBV7-3 and TRBJ2-2; possibly TRBD1 for D (6 bases). This CDR3 has 15 residues. Trimming stripped 0 bases from V and 6 bases from J, with 11 bases between. Germline CDR1 SGHTA, CDR2 FQGTGA. The CDR3 nucleotides read TGTGCCAGCAGCTTAACCCCGGACAGCCCCGGGGAGCTGTTTTTT. Translating gives CASSLTPDSPGELFF.

The chain is built from TRBV28 and TRBJ2-2, with 7 bases that match TRBD2. Losses at the gene ends were 1 base for V and 4 bases for J; bases not matched to a gene: 6. CDR3 length: 16 residues. Looked up from germline, CDR1 is MDHEN and CDR2 is SYDVKM. In nucleotides, the CDR3 is TGTGCCAGCAGTTTATATTCCCCTAGCGGCACCGGGGAGCTGTTTTTT. It translates to CASSLYSPSGTGELFF.

The chain recombines TRBV24-1 with TRBJ1-5; weak D call: TRBD1 (5 bases). Germline-derived CDR1 and CDR2 are KGHDR and SFDVKD. This CDR3 comprises 17 residues. Trimming removed 4 bases at V and 8 bases at J, with 23 bases between. CDR3 region: CATSDTTVSLLGEPQHF. The CDR3 DNA reads as TGTGCCACCAGTGACACGACAGTATCCCTTCTTGGTGAGCCCCAGCATTTT.

The chain carries TRBV6-1 and TRBJ2-5; 10 bases line up with TRBD1. CDR1 and CDR2 (germline): MNHNS, SASEGT. There are 15 residues in the CDR3. With 3 bases clipped from V and 2 bases from J, the junction kept 3 bases outside the gene matches. The CDR3 sequence is CASSDRTGGQETQYF. In DNA form, the CDR3 reads TGTGCCAGCAGTGACCGGACAGGGGGGCAAGAGACCCAGTACTTC.

Only one count was recorded for this clone. The rearrangement uses TRBV9 and TRBJ2-2, with TRBD1 matching 9 bases. V lost 4 bases, J lost 6 bases, and 7 bases stayed unmatched. The length of the CDR3 is 15 residues. The V gene's germline CDR1 is SGDLS and CDR2 YYNGEE. For the CDR3, the DNA is TGTGCCAGCAGCACACAGGGGGCGGGTTCCGGGGAGCTGTTTTTT. Its translation is CASSTQGAGSGELFF.

CDR3 region: CASSIDVRYRDQPQHF. The CDR3 DNA is TGTGCCAGTAGTATAGACGTCAGGTATAGGGATCAGCCCCAGCATTTT. The rearrangement links TRBV19 to TRBJ1-5; D is unresolved. V lost 0 bases to trimming and J lost 5 bases, with 14 bases between them. Germline V gene lookup returns CDR1 LNHDA and CDR2 SQIVND (reference sequence). The CDR3 is made up of 16 amino acids.

The CDR3 bases are TGTGCCTGGAGTACACCGGGACCTGGCGAGCAGTACTTC. Translating gives CAWSTPGPGEQYF. The rearrangement links TRBV30 to TRBJ2-7, with D tentatively TRBD1 or TRBD2 (5 bases each). Trimming shortened V by 2 bases and J by 6 bases, and 14 bases separated the two germline ends. The germline gives CDR1 GTSNPN, CDR2 SVGIG (reference sequence). The CDR3 runs 13 residues.

The V and J genes are TRBV5-5 and TRBJ2-5, with D uncertain. Germline-derived CDR1 and CDR2 are SGHKS and YYEKEE (reference sequence). This CDR3 spans 13 amino acids. V was pared by 1 base and J by 2 bases, with 6 bases between. The CDR3 DNA is TGTGCCAGCAGCTTGTTAGGACAAGAGACCCAGTACTTC. As protein: CASSLLGQETQYF.

The rearrangement links TRBV5-1 to TRBJ1-2; 7 nucleotides align to TRBD1. J was trimmed by 6 bases and V by 4 bases; bases with no gene match: 9. Per germline, CDR1 SGHRS and CDR2 YFSETQ. The CDR3 is 14 amino acids. CDR3 region: CASSPGTVDHGYTF. The CDR3 DNA sequence: TGCGCCAGCAGCCCCGGGACAGTAGATCATGGCTACACCTTC.